A single sample gave rise to the 18 T cell receptor beta chains below, sequenced in a study of post-analysis software for immune sequencing data. Study results and limitations: Controls had lower frequencies than patients of 4 or 5 TRBV segments, which included TRBV5-6, TRBV5-1 and TRBV20-1.

For these receptors, no antigen is known. Prepared libraries of TCR beta cDNA carried unique molecular identifiers. TCRdb itself ran the PCR reads through MiXCR, one entry per CDR3 protein. Of approximately 730,000 distinct CDR3 sequences listed, around 45% are singletons. Input material: blood. The receptors derive from a girl aged 10-17 years with multiple sclerosis.

This clonotype has only a few counts. This rearrangement joins TRBV12-3 or TRBV12-4 to TRBJ1-2, with 8 positions matching TRBD1. Unmatched junction bases numbered 2, after V lost 3 bases and J lost 8 bases. This CDR3 is built from 12 residues. The chain's CDR3 is CASSLRTGGYTF. CDR3 bases: TGTGCCAGCAGTTTGAGGACAGGGGGCTACACCTTC.

The J gene is TRBJ2-5, the V gene TRBV24-1, with D perhaps TRBD1 or TRBD2 (5 bases each). Per the germline V gene, CDR1 is KGHDR and CDR2 is SFDVKD. Trimming shortened V by 4 bases and J by 5 bases, and 13 bases separated the two germline ends. The CDR3 loop spans 14 amino acids. CDR3 nucleotides: TGTGCCACCAGTGACACCCAGGGACGCGAGACCCAGTACTTC. The encoded protein is CATSDTQGRETQYF.

This clonotype came up a few times. The chain links TRBV7-9 to TRBJ2-7; TRBD1 is a possible D gene (6 bases). The CDR3 has 15 residues. In germline, CDR1 is SEHNR, CDR2 FQNEAQ (reference sequence). The V end lost 5 bases, the J end lost 2 bases, and 16 bases lay between the germline ends. The CDR3, as DNA: TGTGCCAGCAGCGCGACAGGAGTTTTTCCCTACGAGCAGTACTTC. This encodes CASSATGVFPYEQYF.

The chain employs TRBV5-1 and TRBJ1-1; TRBD1 agrees at 11 bases. Germline CDR1 SGHRS, CDR2 YFSETQ. V dropped 4 bases and J dropped 1; count of bases not matched to a gene: 6. This CDR3 is built from 16 residues. CDR3 residues: CASSLGQGATNTEAFF. CDR3 nucleotides: TGCGCCAGCAGCCTAGGACAGGGGGCGACGAACACTGAAGCTTTCTTT.

This clonotype was counted a few times. This sequence joins TRBV7-9 and TRBJ1-2, with 10 bases that match TRBD1. Trimming removed 5 bases from V and 4 bases from J; junction bases left unmatched: 4. CDR1 and CDR2 from the germline V gene are SEHNR and FQNEAQ (reference sequence). The CDR3 is made up of 14 amino acids. Here the CDR3 reads CASSTTGGSYGYTF. In nucleotides, the CDR3 is TGTGCCAGCAGCACGACAGGGGGCAGCTATGGCTACACCTTC. Combining the CDR3 with reference TRBV7-9 and TRBJ1-2 gives the whole variable domain DTGVSQNPRHKITKRGQNVTFRCDPISEHNRLYWYRQTLGQGPEFLTYFQNEAQLEKSRLLSDRFSAERPKGSFSTLEIQRTEQGDSAMYLCASSTTGGSYGYTFGSGTRLTVV.

This sequence joins TRBV29-1 and TRBJ1-2; D gene ambiguous. The CDR3 contains 10 residues. Germline V lookup: CDR1 SQVTM, CDR2 ANQGSEA. V dropped 5 bases and J dropped 8 bases, with 9 bases sitting between them. CDR3 DNA: TGCAGCGTTTACGGTGGCGGCTACACCTTC. Its translation: CSVYGGGYTF.

This clonotype was recorded once. The V call is TRBV15, the J call TRBJ1-5; D uncertain. V was trimmed by 8 bases and J by 0 bases, leaving 14 bases between them. The CDR3 sequence is 15 residues long. Germline loops: CDR1 LNHNV, CDR2 YYDKDF (reference sequence). CDR3 nucleotides: TGTGCCACCTGCAAGGAGCGTTATAGCAATCAGCCCCAGCATTTT. Amino acid sequence: CATCKERYSNQPQHF.

The chain has TRBV7-9 and TRBJ2-6, with 8 bases matching TRBD2. CDR1 is SEHNR, CDR2 FQNEAQ, per germline (reference sequence). CDR3 size: 18 residues. Trimming removed 8 bases from V and 2 bases from J; junction bases left unmatched: 14. The DNA for the CDR3 is TGTGCCAGCCCCCCGCGGAGCGGGAGATTGGCTGGGGCCAACGTCCTGACTTTC. Its translation is CASPPRSGRLAGANVLTF.

This clonotype was observed a few times. The chain uses TRBV29-1 and TRBJ1-4, with 10 bases aligning to TRBD1. The junction had 9 bases not matched to a gene; V was cut back by 7 bases and J by 7 bases. Germline-derived CDR1 and CDR2 are SQVTM and ANQGSEA. This CDR3 contains 14 residues. CDR3 sequence reads: CSARTGGNREKLFF. The CDR3 DNA follows: TGCAGCGCCCGGACAGGGGGGAATCGTGAAAAACTGTTTTTT.

CDR3 nucleotide sequence: TGCGCCAGCAGCCAAGAAGGAGGGGCTAGCCGGTACAATGAGCAGTTCTTC. Translating it yields CASSQEGGASRYNEQFF. The chain is built from TRBV4-1 and TRBJ2-1; D is perhaps TRBD2 (6 bases). This CDR3 has 17 amino acids. V dropped 0 bases and J dropped 4 bases, with 16 bases sitting between them. Germline V gene sequence: CDR1 MGHRA, CDR2 YSYEKL.

V gene TRBV24-1 combines with J gene TRBJ1-2; D uncertain. Germline assignment: CDR1 KGHDR and CDR2 SFDVKD. This CDR3 has 13 residues. Trimming removed 5 bases from V and 4 bases from J, with 10 bases in between. The CDR3 loop reads CATSGGMRYGYTF. DNA for the CDR3: TGTGCCACCAGTGGCGGGATGCGCTATGGCTACACCTTC.

The V call is TRBV25-1, the J call TRBJ2-2; unclear D gene. The CDR3 length is 12 residues. CDR1 and CDR2 (germline): MGHDK, SYGVNS. Deletions cut 5 bases from V and 7 bases from J, with 8 bases between. Here the CDR3 DNA reads TGTGCCAGCAGTACCGAGTTCGGGGAGCTGTTTTTT. Translation: CASSTEFGELFF.

Only one count was recorded for this clonotype. One end of the junction does not line up with germline, which may come from a read error. The CDR3 nucleotides read TGCAGCGTCATAAAAATCCTACAGGGATACAACGAGCAGTTCTTC. Its protein is CSVIKILQGYNEQFF. The rearrangement links TRBV29-1 to TRBJ2-1, with D possibly being TRBD1 (6 bases). The CDR3 spans 15 residues. Germline V lookup: CDR1 SQVTM, CDR2 ANQGSEA.

On this clonotype itself: This clone may be a read error of a much larger clone one base away. This CDR3 reads CASSLTAPGHNEQFF. CDR3 in DNA: TGCGCCAGCAGCTTGACGGCCCCCGGGCACAATGAGCAGTTCTTC. This sequence joins TRBV5-1 and TRBJ2-1, with D hard to call. The V end lost 1 base, the J end lost 5 bases, and 13 bases lay between the germline ends. In germline, CDR1 is SGHRS, CDR2 YFSETQ. The CDR3 is 15 residues long.

The chain joins TRBV29-1 to TRBJ2-3; TRBD1 might be the D (7 bases). Between the trimmed V and J ends, which lost 0 bases and 4 bases, there was a span of 14 bases. Germline lookup yields CDR1 SQVTM and CDR2 ANQGSEA. This CDR3 is 15 amino acids long. The CDR3 DNA follows: TGCAGCGTTGAAGAAGGGACAGCGGGCCCAGATACGCAGTATTTT. Its protein product is CSVEEGTAGPDTQYF.

Ten or more counts support this clonotype. V is TRBV12-3 or TRBV12-4 and J is TRBJ2-1; TRBD1 might be the D (6 bases). V lost 7 bases and J 7 bases, leaving 8 bases between the germline ends. The CDR3 extends over 11 amino acids. In DNA, the CDR3 is TGTGCCAGCACCACAGGGAATGAGCAGTTCTTC. Its protein product is CASTTGNEQFF.

In its sample, this clonotype was seen once. The gene calls are TRBV19 and TRBJ2-7, with D maybe TRBD1 (6 bases). The DNA end lines up better with TRBJ2-5; the J call may be wrong. Per the germline V gene, CDR1 is LNHDA and CDR2 is SQIVND (reference sequence). This CDR3 has 17 amino acids. Here the CDR3 DNA reads TGTGCCAGTAGTATCCTTCTAGCCCCAGGGGTTGGCGCGACCCAGTACTTC. Its protein is CASSILLAPGVGATQYF.

To note about this clonotype: The junction departs from the called germline gene at one end, perhaps through a read error. V is TRBV5-1 and J is TRBJ2-7, with TRBD2 as a possible D gene (5 bases). Germline V gives CDR1 SGHRS, CDR2 YFSETQ. This CDR3 region has 12 residues. DNA for the CDR3: TGTGCCAGCAGCTTGGTCGGGAACGAGCAGTACTTC. Translating it yields CASSLVGNEQYF.